The 26 T cell receptor beta chains in this list originate from one sample, sequenced in a study of blood T cells in healthy people across ages. Then a second PCR, running roughly 7 to 11 cycles, was carried out with a sample-barcoded 5' primer and a J-beta primer mix. TCRdb recomputed calls from the 5' RACE reads with MiXCR, one row per CDR3 protein. The sample lists approximately 400,000 distinct CDR3 sequences; 45% to 65% were seen once. Input material: blood. The receptor source for this set is a man in his fifties or sixties in good health.

This clonotype was seen more than once but under ten times. The J gene is TRBJ2-3, the V gene TRBV6-5; D perhaps matches TRBD2 (5 bases). The CDR3 is made up of 13 amino acids. Per the germline V gene, CDR1 is MNHEY and CDR2 is SVGAGI. Trimming pared 5 bases from V and 9 bases from J, leaving 15 bases between. CDR3 coding DNA: TGTGCCAGCAGTACCTCTAGCTACGGCACGCAGTATTTT. Amino acid sequence: CASSTSSYGTQYF.

The chain combines TRBV5-6 with TRBJ2-7; the D is unclear. The closer fit of TRBJ2-5 to the DNA end suggests the J call may be wrong. Germline values: CDR1 SGHDT, CDR2 YYEEEE. The CDR3 length is 14 residues. CDR3 DNA sequence: TGTGCCAGCAGCTTGTCCGGGTTCTGGGAGACCCAGTACTTC. Translating it yields CASSLSGFWETQYF.

In regard to this clonotype: At one of its ends the junction is not consistent with the germline gene, which may arise from a read error. This sequence joins TRBV7-9 and TRBJ1-2; no clear D gene. The CDR3 is 14 amino acids. From germline, CDR1 is SEHNR and CDR2 FQNEAQ (reference sequence). The CDR3 reads CASSPEMQKGGHTF. CDR3 bases: TGTGCCAGCAGCCCCGAAATGCAAAAGGGTGGCCACACCTTC. The full variable domain, rest sourced from reference TRBV7-9 and TRBJ1-2, is DTGVSQNPRHKITKRGQNVTFRCDPISEHNRLYWYRQTLGQGPEFLTYFQNEAQLEKSRLLSDRFSAERPKGSFSTLEIQRTEQGDSAMYLCASSPEMQKGGHTFGSGTRLTVV.

The chain couples TRBV29-1 to TRBJ2-2, with 9 bases that match TRBD2. The CDR3 has 14 amino acids. Germline CDR1 SQVTM, CDR2 ANQGSEA. The trim removed 7 bases at V and 6 bases at J, leaving 9 bases unmatched. DNA of the CDR3: TGCAGCGCCGGTAGCGGGAGAGTGGCCGGGGAGCTGTTTTTT. It translates to CSAGSGRVAGELFF.

The chain has TRBV9 and TRBJ2-3; D is unclear. Germline-derived CDR1 and CDR2 are SGDLS and YYNGEE. The germline V and J ends were trimmed by 0 bases and 4 bases, with 6 bases remaining between them. CDR3 length equals 13 residues. The DNA for the CDR3 is TGTGCCAGCAGCGTAGGGTGGGCAGATACGCAGTATTTT. Translation gives CASSVGWADTQYF.

This clonotype was detected a few times. The rearrangement links TRBV24-1 to TRBJ2-1; 10 bases agree with TRBD2. The CDR3 is 15 amino acids. In germline, CDR1 is KGHDR, CDR2 SFDVKD. The ends lost 9 bases at V and 6 bases at J; junction bases unmatched: 10. The CDR3 here is CATSPPGLATNEQFF. DNA of the CDR3: TGTGCCACCTCCCCCCCGGGACTAGCGACCAATGAGCAGTTCTTC.

The chain links TRBV29-1 to TRBJ1-2, with D perhaps matching TRBD1 (6 bases). The CDR3 length is 12 residues. Trimming pared 4 bases from V and 2 bases from J, leaving 8 bases between. Germline values: CDR1 SQVTM, CDR2 ANQGSEA. The CDR3 spells CSVVGGNYGYTF. The CDR3 region has the DNA TGCAGCGTTGTCGGGGGCAACTATGGCTACACCTTC.

This clonotype was seen at least ten times. The chain uses TRBV14 and TRBJ2-5; D not certain. V was shortened by 0 bases and J by 3 bases, with 17 bases between the two germline ends. The CDR3 contains 17 residues. Germline values: CDR1 SGHDN, CDR2 FVKESK. The CDR3 nucleotides are TGTGCCAGCAGCCAAGATCCGCTGGAAGACCCGAAAGAGACCCAGTACTTC. It codes for CASSQDPLEDPKETQYF.

The chain combines TRBV11-2 with TRBJ2-3, with no clear D. Germline lookup yields CDR1 SGHAT and CDR2 FQNNGV. V shed 3 bases and J shed 7 bases, with 20 bases lying between them. The CDR3 has 16 amino acids. The CDR3 region has the DNA TGTGCCAGCAGCTTGGATCGAGCTAGAATGGTGAATACGCAGTATTTT. Residues: CASSLDRARMVNTQYF.

This chain links TRBV19 with TRBJ2-1; maybe TRBD1 (6 bases). The V end lost 6 bases, the J end lost 9 bases, and 12 bases lay between the germline ends. The germline CDR1 and CDR2 sequences are LNHDA and SQIVND (reference sequence). The CDR3 extends over 12 amino acids. CDR3 residues: CASSPTGIEQFF. The CDR3 DNA reads as TGTGCCAGTAGCCCCACAGGGATTGAGCAGTTCTTC. Complete variable domain (other parts from reference TRBV19 and TRBJ2-1): DGGITQSPKYLFRKEGQNVTLSCEQNLNHDAMYWYRQDPGQGLRLIYYSQIVNDFQKGDIAEGYSVSREKKESFPLTVTSAQKNPTAFYLCASSPTGIEQFFGPGTRLTVL.

The V and J genes are TRBV7-2 and TRBJ1-1, with D hard to call. Germline V lookup: CDR1 SGHTA, CDR2 FQGNSA. The CDR3 sequence is 12 residues long. V was trimmed by 4 bases and J by 6 bases, leaving 9 bases between them. The CDR3 region is CASSSASAEAFF. The CDR3 DNA follows: TGTGCCAGCAGCTCGGCATCCGCTGAAGCTTTCTTT. The full variable domain, its missing parts supplied by reference TRBV7-2 and TRBJ1-1, is GAGVSQSPSNKVTEKGKDVELRCDPISGHTALYWYRQSLGQGLEFLIYFQGNSAPDKSGLPSDRFSAERTGGSVSTLTIQRTQQEDSAVYLCASSSASAEAFFGQGTRLTVV.

This chain uses TRBV28 with TRBJ2-7; 9 bases line up with TRBD1. In germline, CDR1 is MDHEN, CDR2 SYDVKM. The CDR3 extends over 15 amino acids. The J segment lost 3 bases and the V segment lost 6 bases, leaving 9 bases of the junction unmatched. The CDR3 spells CASREQGASGYEQYF. CDR3 nucleotide sequence: TGTGCCAGCAGGGAACAGGGGGCTTCAGGCTACGAGCAGTACTTC.

The chain recombines TRBV28 with TRBJ2-7, with TRBD2 matching over 7 bases. CDR3 size: 14 residues. Germline values: CDR1 MDHEN, CDR2 SYDVKM. V was clipped by 1 base and J by 6 bases; unmatched bases: 6. The CDR3 is CASSLSEGRGEQYF. CDR3 in DNA: TGTGCCAGCAGTTTATCTGAGGGGAGGGGCGAGCAGTACTTC.

This chain uses TRBV9 with TRBJ2-3, with 8 bases matching TRBD1. This CDR3 has 16 residues. The V segment lost 4 bases and the J segment 7 bases; nucleotides outside the gene matches: 14. Germline assignment: CDR1 SGDLS and CDR2 YYNGEE. Here the CDR3 reads CASSFTGTGQRNTQYF. The CDR3 nucleotides are TGTGCCAGCAGCTTCACCGGGACAGGCCAGCGGAATACGCAGTATTTT.

This clonotype was seen a few times. Here the CDR3 reads CSARVSGGVDTQYF. CDR3 coding DNA: TGCAGTGCTAGAGTTAGCGGGGGGGTGGATACGCAGTATTTT. The chain has TRBV20-1 and TRBJ2-3, with 11 bases fitting TRBD2. The CDR3 is made up of 14 amino acids. J was trimmed by 6 bases and V by 1 base; bases with no gene match: 3. Germline V gene lookup returns CDR1 DFQATT and CDR2 SNEGSKA (reference sequence).

The rearrangement joins TRBV12-3 or TRBV12-4 to TRBJ2-4; 7 nucleotides line up with TRBD1. The J call may be incorrect, as the DNA end agrees better with TRBJ2-7. This CDR3 has 16 residues. CDR3 bases: TGTGCCAGCAGTAACGGACAGGTTTCACTATACTACGAGCAGTACTTC. It yields the protein CASSNGQVSLYYEQYF.

This chain uses TRBV18 with TRBJ1-2; D not certain. Germline values: CDR1 KGHSH, CDR2 LQKENI. CDR3 length equals 13 residues. The V and J ends lost 3 bases and 3 bases respectively, with 8 bases between them. CDR3 residues: CASSPAEYYGYTF. CDR3 coding DNA: TGTGCCAGCTCACCGGCAGAGTACTATGGCTACACCTTC.

This clonotype is a singleton in its sample. This rearrangement joins TRBV29-1 to TRBJ2-2, with D perhaps TRBD1 or TRBD2 (5 bases each). The CDR3 consists of 11 residues. The V end lost 4 bases, the J end lost 6 bases, and 6 bases lay between the germline ends. Per germline, CDR1 SQVTM and CDR2 ANQGSEA. For the CDR3, the DNA is TGCAGCGTTGGGGACCCCGGGGAGCTGTTTTTT. Encoded protein: CSVGDPGELFF.

The chain couples TRBV6-2 or TRBV6-3 to TRBJ2-7, with 8 bases lining up with TRBD2. Per germline, CDR1 MNHEY and CDR2 SVGEGT. The CDR3 is made up of 19 amino acids. Trimming removed 2 bases from V and 2 bases from J; junction bases left unmatched: 17. The CDR3 is CASSYPVWKVAGLTYEQYF. Here the CDR3 DNA reads TGTGCCAGCAGTTACCCGGTTTGGAAGGTAGCGGGACTGACCTACGAGCAGTACTTC.

V is TRBV2 and J is TRBJ2-1; 8 bases line up with TRBD2. The V gene's germline CDR1 is SNHLY and CDR2 FYNNEI. The CDR3 totals 15 residues. The V segment lost 8 bases and the J segment 8 bases; nucleotides outside the gene matches: 14. CDR3 protein: CASQPRAGGVDEQFF. The DNA for the CDR3 is TGTGCCAGCCAACCCAGGGCGGGGGGCGTCGATGAGCAGTTCTTC.

This clonotype was seen ten or more times. The chain is built from TRBV4-2 and TRBJ2-7; TRBD2 matches 14 bases. The germline V gene encodes CDR1 LGHNA and CDR2 YNFKEQ. CDR3 length equals 17 residues. V lost 0 bases, J lost 5 bases, and 6 bases stayed unmatched. This chain's CDR3 is CASSQDVGTSGGNEQYF. The CDR3 DNA is TGTGCCAGCAGCCAAGATGTCGGGACTAGCGGGGGCAACGAGCAGTACTTC.

The genes are TRBV20-1 and TRBJ2-7, with D unresolved. The better agreement between TRBJ2-5 and the DNA end casts doubt on the J call. The CDR3 contains 15 residues. The germline V gene has CDR1 DFQATT and CDR2 SNEGSKA (reference sequence). The CDR3 is CSARDLGQSGETQYF. In nucleotides, the CDR3 is TGCAGTGCTAGAGATCTAGGGCAGTCCGGGGAGACCCAGTACTTC.

The J gene is TRBJ2-5, the V gene TRBV13; D perhaps matches TRBD2 (5 bases). The end of the DNA aligns better with TRBJ2-7, so the J call may be wrong. There are 12 residues in the CDR3. Per the germline V gene, CDR1 is PRHDT and CDR2 is FYEKMQ (reference sequence). The chain's CDR3 is CASNRTAGEQYF. CDR3 bases: TGTGCCAGCAATAGGACCGCGGGCGAGCAGTACTTC.

The V and J genes are TRBV5-4 and TRBJ2-5; 9 bases line up with TRBD1. CDR3 length equals 15 residues. CDR1 is SGHNT, CDR2 YYREEE, per germline (reference sequence). The trim removed 4 bases at V and 5 bases at J, leaving 9 bases unmatched. The CDR3 coding sequence is TGTGCCAGCAGCACCGCGCGGACAGGGGCTGAGACCCAGTACTTC. This translates into CASSTARTGAETQYF.

This rearrangement joins TRBV9 to TRBJ2-1, with TRBD2 identical over 11 bases. The germline V gene encodes CDR1 SGDLS and CDR2 YYNGEE. CDR3 length: 17 amino acids. After removal of 0 bases from V and 2 bases from J, the junction contained 4 bases not matched to a gene. Here the CDR3 reads CASSVGGSGGAYNEQFF. DNA for the CDR3: TGTGCCAGCAGCGTAGGGGGTAGCGGGGGGGCCTACAATGAGCAGTTCTTC.

The chain employs TRBV6-1 and TRBJ1-2; D possibly corresponds to TRBD1 (5 bases). The CDR3 runs 17 residues. CDR1 MNHNS and CDR2 SASEGT come from the germline V gene. The V end lost 0 bases, the J end lost 5 bases, and 19 bases lay between the germline ends. In DNA form, the CDR3 reads TGTGCCAGCAGTGAAGCGCCCGAGGGGAGCTTTGAATATGGCTACACCTTC. It encodes CASSEAPEGSFEYGYTF.